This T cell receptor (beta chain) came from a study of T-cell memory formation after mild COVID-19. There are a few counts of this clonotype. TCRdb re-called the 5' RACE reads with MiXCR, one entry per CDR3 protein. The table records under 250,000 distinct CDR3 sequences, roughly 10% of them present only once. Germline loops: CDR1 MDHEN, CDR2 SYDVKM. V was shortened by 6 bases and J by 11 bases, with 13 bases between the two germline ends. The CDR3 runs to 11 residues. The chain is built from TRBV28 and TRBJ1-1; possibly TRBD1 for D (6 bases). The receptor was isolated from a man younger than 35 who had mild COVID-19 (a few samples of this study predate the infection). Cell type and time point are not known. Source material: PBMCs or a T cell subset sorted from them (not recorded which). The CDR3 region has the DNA TGTGCCAGCAGCAGACAGGCACAGGCTTTCTTT. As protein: CASSRQAQAFF. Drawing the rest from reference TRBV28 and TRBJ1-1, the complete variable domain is DVKVTQSSRYLVKRTGEKVFLECVQDMDHENMFWYRQDPGLGLRLIYFSYDVKMKEKGDIPEGYSVSREKKERFSLILESASTNQTSMYLCASSRQAQAFFGQGTRLTVV.